The clone carrying this T cell receptor beta chain has a handful of counts. One entry per CDR3 protein, called by TCRdb with MiXCR from the 5' RACE reads. The data hold just over 500,000 distinct CDR3 sequences, with approximately 22% observed a single time. V dropped 1 base and J dropped 2; count of bases not matched to a gene: 6. Germline V lookup: CDR1 MGHRA, CDR2 YSYEKL. CDR3 length: 16 residues. The sample originates from a study of identical twins. The same specimen was also included in a second study, on T cells expressing NK-cell markers.

The chain uses TRBV4-1 and TRBJ2-5, with TRBD2 matching over 8 bases. Sequencing input: CD4+ T cells sorted from blood. The source of this sequence is a young woman in good health. This CDR3 reads CASSQVGAGGQETQYF. CDR3 coding DNA: TGCGCCAGCAGCCAAGTTGGGGCGGGAGGTCAAGAGACCCAGTACTTC.